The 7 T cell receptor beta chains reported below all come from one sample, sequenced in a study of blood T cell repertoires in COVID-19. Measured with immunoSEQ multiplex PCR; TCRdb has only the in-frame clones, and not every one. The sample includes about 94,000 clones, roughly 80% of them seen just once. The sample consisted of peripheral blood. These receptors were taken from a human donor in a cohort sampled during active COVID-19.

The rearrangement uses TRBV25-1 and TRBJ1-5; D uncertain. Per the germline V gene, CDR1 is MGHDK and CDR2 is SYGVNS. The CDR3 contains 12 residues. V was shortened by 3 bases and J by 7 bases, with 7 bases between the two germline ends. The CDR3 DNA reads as TGTGCCAGCAGTGAGGGCAGCCAGCCCCAGCATTTT. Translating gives CASSEGSQPQHF.

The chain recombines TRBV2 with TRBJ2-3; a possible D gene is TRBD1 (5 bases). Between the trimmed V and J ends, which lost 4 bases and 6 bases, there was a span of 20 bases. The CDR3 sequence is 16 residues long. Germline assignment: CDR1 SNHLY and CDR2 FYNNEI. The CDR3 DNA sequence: TGTGCCAGCAGTGTGTTGCAACCCGGCTCAGGGGATACGCAGTATTTT. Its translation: CASSVLQPGSGDTQYF.

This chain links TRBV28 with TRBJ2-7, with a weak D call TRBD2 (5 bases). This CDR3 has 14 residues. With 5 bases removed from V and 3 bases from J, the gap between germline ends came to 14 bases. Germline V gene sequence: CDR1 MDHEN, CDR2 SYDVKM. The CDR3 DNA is TGTGCCAGCAGTGCGGACTCCACCGTCTACGAGCAGTACTTC. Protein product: CASSADSTVYEQYF.

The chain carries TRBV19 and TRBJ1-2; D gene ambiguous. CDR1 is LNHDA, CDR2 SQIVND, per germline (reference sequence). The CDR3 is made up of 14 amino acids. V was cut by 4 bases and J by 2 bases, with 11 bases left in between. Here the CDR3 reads CASSTDGENYGYTF. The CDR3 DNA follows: TGTGCCAGTAGTACGGACGGGGAGAACTATGGCTACACCTTC.

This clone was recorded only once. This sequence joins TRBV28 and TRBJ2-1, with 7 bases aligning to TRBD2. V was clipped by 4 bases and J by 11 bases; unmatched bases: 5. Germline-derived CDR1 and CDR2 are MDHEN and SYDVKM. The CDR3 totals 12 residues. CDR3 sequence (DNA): TGTGCCAGCAGTTCGGGACTACCAAAGCAGTTCTTC. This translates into CASSSGLPKQFF. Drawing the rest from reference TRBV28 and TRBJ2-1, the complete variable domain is DVKVTQSSRYLVKRTGEKVFLECVQDMDHENMFWYRQDPGLGLRLIYFSYDVKMKEKGDIPEGYSVSREKKERFSLILESASTNQTSMYLCASSSGLPKQFFGPGTRLTVL.

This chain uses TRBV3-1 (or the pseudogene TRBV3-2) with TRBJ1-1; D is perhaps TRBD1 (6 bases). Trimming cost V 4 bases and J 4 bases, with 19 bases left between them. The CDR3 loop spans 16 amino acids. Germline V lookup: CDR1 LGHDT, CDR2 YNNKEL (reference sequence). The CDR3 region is CASSRSNRARGTEAFF. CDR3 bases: TGTGCCAGCAGCCGAAGTAACAGGGCACGGGGCACTGAAGCTTTCTTT.

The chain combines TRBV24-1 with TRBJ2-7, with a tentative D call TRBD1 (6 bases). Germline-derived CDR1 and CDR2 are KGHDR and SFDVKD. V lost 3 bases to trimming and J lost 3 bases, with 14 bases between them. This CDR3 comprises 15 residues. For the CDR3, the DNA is TGTGCCACCAGTGATCCAAAACAGGGAAACTACGAGCAGTACTTC. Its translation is CATSDPKQGNYEQYF.